Following are 26 T cell receptor beta chains from one sample sequenced in a study of blood T cell repertoires in COVID-19. TCRdb's table, derived via immunoSEQ multiplex PCR, lists solely in-frame clones and lacks some. Counted here are 200,000 to 250,000 clones, roughly nine tenths occurring once; the ten biggest clones make up approximately 12%. Sequencing was done on a sample of peripheral blood. Receptors were obtained from a woman aged 18-29 years who had recovered from COVID-19.

V and J are TRBV9 and TRBJ1-6, with a possible D match to TRBD1 (6 bases). V was shortened by 0 bases and J by 5 bases, with 9 bases between the two germline ends. Germline loops: CDR1 SGDLS, CDR2 YYNGEE. The CDR3 runs to 15 residues. In DNA, the CDR3 is TGTGCCAGCAGCGTAGAGGGGGTTGATAATTCACCCCTCCACTTT. As protein: CASSVEGVDNSPLHF.

This chain links TRBV29-1 with TRBJ2-1, with 10 positions matching TRBD2. The V and J ends lost 6 bases and 8 bases, in that order; junction bases with no gene match: 10. The V gene's germline CDR1 is SQVTM and CDR2 ANQGSEA. The CDR3 has 14 amino acids. CDR3 region: CSVPLAGVADEQFF. The CDR3, as DNA: TGCAGCGTACCGCTAGCGGGAGTAGCGGATGAGCAGTTCTTC.

A single count supports this clone. The chain links TRBV14 to TRBJ1-1; D is ambiguous. V was shortened by 4 bases and J by 1 base, with 16 bases between the two germline ends. Germline CDR1 reads SGHDN; CDR2 reads FVKESK. The length of the CDR3 is 16 residues. The CDR3 loop is CASSLNGGWRNTEAFF. The CDR3 coding sequence is TGTGCCAGCAGCCTCAATGGAGGGTGGAGGAACACTGAAGCTTTCTTT.

The genes are TRBV4-1 and TRBJ2-3, with TRBD2 matching over 9 bases. CDR1 and CDR2 (germline): MGHRA, YSYEKL. The ends lost 2 bases at V and 5 bases at J; junction bases unmatched: 8. CDR3 size: 16 residues. CDR3 nucleotides: TGCGCCAGCAGCCAATCCTGGGCGGGAGGGGGAGATACGCAGTATTTT. It translates to CASSQSWAGGGDTQYF.

The J gene is TRBJ2-7, the V gene TRBV28; 8 nucleotides line up with TRBD1. The CDR3 consists of 13 residues. CDR1 and CDR2 (germline): MDHEN, SYDVKM. Trimming removed 4 bases from V and 5 bases from J; junction bases left unmatched: 4. The CDR3 DNA reads TGTGCCAGCAGTTCGCCGGACAGGGACGAGCAGTACTTC. It encodes CASSSPDRDEQYF. Based on the CDR3 plus reference TRBV28 and TRBJ2-7, the full variable domain is DVKVTQSSRYLVKRTGEKVFLECVQDMDHENMFWYRQDPGLGLRLIYFSYDVKMKEKGDIPEGYSVSREKKERFSLILESASTNQTSMYLCASSSPDRDEQYFGPGTRLTVT.

The chain joins TRBV5-8 to TRBJ1-6; 9 nucleotides align to TRBD1. V was pared by 4 bases and J by 7 bases, with 6 bases of the junction left unmatched. Germline CDR1 SGHTS, CDR2 YDEGEE. The CDR3 runs 15 residues. For the CDR3, the DNA is TGTGCCAGCAGCACCTGGACAGGGGTAAATTCACCCCTCCACTTT. Protein: CASSTWTGVNSPLHF. Based on the CDR3 plus reference TRBV5-8 and TRBJ1-6, the full variable domain is EAGVTQSPTHLIKTRGQQATLRCSPISGHTSVYWYQQALGLGLQFLLWYDEGEERNRGNFPPRFSGRQFPNYSSELNVNALELEDSALYLCASSTWTGVNSPLHFGNGTRLTVT.

The V and J genes are TRBV19 and TRBJ2-7; 8 positions agree with TRBD2. From germline, CDR1 is LNHDA and CDR2 SQIVND (reference sequence). After removal of 8 bases from V and 0 bases from J, the junction contained 3 bases not matched to a gene. The CDR3 totals 13 residues. The CDR3 spells CASAAGGSYEQYF. The CDR3 bases are TGTGCCAGTGCGGCGGGAGGCTCCTACGAGCAGTACTTC.

This rearrangement joins TRBV7-9 to TRBJ2-7; TRBD2 matches at 7 bases. With 5 bases clipped from V and 5 bases from J, the junction kept 15 bases outside the gene matches. This CDR3 has 16 amino acids. Germline CDR1 and CDR2: SEHNR and FQNEAQ (reference sequence). The CDR3 DNA sequence: TGTGCCAGCAGCCGGGGGGAAAGGGAAGGTGAGGACGAGCAGTACTTC. This translates into CASSRGEREGEDEQYF.

The gene calls are TRBV13 and TRBJ2-2, with D maybe TRBD2 (5 bases). V lost 4 bases to trimming and J lost 0 bases, with 12 bases between them. Germline lookup yields CDR1 PRHDT and CDR2 FYEKMQ (reference sequence). This CDR3 comprises 16 residues. CDR3: CASSSWTGANTGELFF. CDR3 coding DNA: TGTGCCAGCAGCTCCTGGACTGGCGCGAACACCGGGGAGCTGTTTTTT.

The chain uses TRBV4-3 and TRBJ2-7; 7 bases match TRBD1. J was trimmed by 3 bases and V by 0 bases; bases with no gene match: 8. This CDR3 region has 16 residues. Germline assignment: CDR1 LGHNA and CDR2 YSLEER. The CDR3 region has the DNA TGCGCCAGCAGCCAAGAATGGGGGACAGTTAACTACGAGCAGTACTTC. It is translated as CASSQEWGTVNYEQYF.

The chain is built from TRBV28 and TRBJ2-7, with D possibly being TRBD2 (6 bases). Trimming shortened V by 4 bases and J by 1 base, and 14 bases separated the two germline ends. Per the germline V gene, CDR1 is MDHEN and CDR2 is SYDVKM. This CDR3 has 15 amino acids. In DNA form, the CDR3 reads TGTGCCAGCAGTTCCGGGGCGGGGAGATCCTACGAGCAGTACTTC. It codes for CASSSGAGRSYEQYF.

This clone was counted between two and nine times. The chain combines TRBV4-2 with TRBJ2-7; 8 positions agree with TRBD2. Germline lookup yields CDR1 LGHNA and CDR2 YNFKEQ. J was trimmed by 2 bases and V by 0 bases; bases with no gene match: 6. The CDR3 runs 16 residues. CDR3 bases: TGTGCCAGCAGCCAAGATCTCACTAGCGGCCCCTACGAGCAGTACTTC. Its translation: CASSQDLTSGPYEQYF.

CDR3 nucleotide sequence: TGCGCCAGCAGCCAAGACCGGGGTGGAAACACCATATATTTT. Translating it yields CASSQDRGGNTIYF. This sequence joins TRBV4-1 and TRBJ1-3; D is uncertain. V lost 0 bases, J lost 3 bases, and 6 bases lay in between. Germline assignment: CDR1 MGHRA and CDR2 YSYEKL. This CDR3 has 14 residues.

The chain employs TRBV4-1 and TRBJ2-5; 8 bases map to TRBD1. V was clipped by 0 bases and J by 1 base; unmatched bases: 10. Germline V lookup: CDR1 MGHRA, CDR2 YSYEKL. CDR3 size: 18 residues. CDR3: CASSQDGPQGAGQETQYF. In DNA form, the CDR3 reads TGCGCCAGCAGCCAAGATGGCCCTCAGGGGGCAGGCCAAGAGACCCAGTACTTC.

This chain connects TRBV6-5 to TRBJ1-5; D might be TRBD1 (6 bases). The CDR3 spans 13 residues. CDR1 MNHEY and CDR2 SVGAGI come from the germline V gene. V lost 6 bases to trimming and J lost 6 bases, with 12 bases between them. The CDR3 region is CASRQTGTQPQHF. In DNA, the CDR3 is TGTGCCAGCAGGCAGACAGGCACTCAGCCCCAGCATTTT.

DNA of the CDR3: TGTGCCAGCAGCCTGCGGGCCTCTGCTAGCACAGATACGCAGTATTTT. It translates to CASSLRASASTDTQYF. This chain joins TRBV6-2 or TRBV6-3 and TRBJ2-3; weak D call: TRBD2 (5 bases). CDR3 length equals 16 residues. CDR1 is MNHEY, CDR2 SVGEGT, per germline. V lost 6 bases, J lost 0 bases, and 16 bases lay in between.

This chain joins TRBV7-9 and TRBJ2-6, with 8 bases lining up with TRBD1. The CDR3 consists of 19 residues. Trimming removed 8 bases from V and 0 bases from J; junction bases left unmatched: 15. The V gene's germline CDR1 is SEHNR and CDR2 FQNEAQ (reference sequence). The CDR3 coding sequence is TGTGCCAGCTCCCCCCCCGCGGGACAGGCTCGCTCTGGGGCCAACGTCCTGACTTTC. Protein product: CASSPPAGQARSGANVLTF.

V gene TRBV7-2 combines with J gene TRBJ2-5; 8 positions agree with TRBD1. The CDR3 extends over 17 amino acids. V gave up 0 bases and J gave up 5 bases; unmatched junction bases: 11. Germline V gene data show CDR1 as SGHTA and CDR2 as FQGNSA. The CDR3, as DNA: TGTGCCAGCAGCTTAGCCGGCAGGGGGCTCACAGGGGAGACCCAGTACTTC. This codes for CASSLAGRGLTGETQYF.

The chain couples TRBV5-1 to TRBJ1-1; D perhaps matches TRBD1 (5 bases). V was cut by 3 bases and J by 4 bases, with 10 bases left in between. CDR3 length: 13 residues. Germline CDR1 is SGHRS and CDR2 is YFSETQ. The CDR3 loop is CASSSGLSTEAFF. CDR3 nucleotide sequence: TGCGCCAGCAGCTCGGGACTGTCCACTGAAGCTTTCTTT.

The chain carries TRBV4-3 and TRBJ1-3, with D hard to call. The CDR3 is 16 residues long. Germline V gene sequence: CDR1 LGHNA, CDR2 YSLEER. V lost 0 bases and J 0 bases, leaving 9 bases between the germline ends. This CDR3 reads CASSQEMSYSGNTIYF. The CDR3 bases are TGCGCCAGCAGCCAAGAAATGAGTTACTCTGGAAACACCATATATTTT.

The genes are TRBV2 and TRBJ2-7, with D perhaps TRBD1 (6 bases). Trimming shortened V by 3 bases and J by 2 bases, and 11 bases separated the two germline ends. CDR1 is SNHLY and CDR2 is FYNNEI in the germline V gene. The CDR3 loop spans 14 amino acids. The CDR3 region is CASSDWTATYEQYF. The CDR3 DNA reads TGTGCCAGCAGTGACTGGACAGCCACCTACGAGCAGTACTTC.

This clone appeared a single time. The rearrangement joins TRBV7-2 to TRBJ1-2; 7 bases match TRBD1. CDR1 SGHTA and CDR2 FQGNSA come from the germline V gene. This CDR3 has 12 amino acids. The trim removed 9 bases at V and 7 bases at J, leaving 8 bases unmatched. The CDR3 coding sequence is TGTGCCAGTGAGGGGGCAATGGGTGGCTACACCTTC. Translated, it gives CASEGAMGGYTF.

The chain is built from TRBV6-5 and TRBJ1-1; no reliable D call. The CDR3 consists of 15 residues. Germline CDR1 MNHEY, CDR2 SVGAGI. The V and J ends lost 8 bases and 2 bases respectively, with 18 bases between them. DNA for the CDR3: TGTGCCAGCGGGATTACTGGACTAATCAACACTGAAGCTTTCTTT. Translating it yields CASGITGLINTEAFF.

The chain employs TRBV3-1 (or the pseudogene TRBV3-2) and TRBJ2-3, with unresolved D. CDR1 and CDR2 from the germline V gene are LGHDT and YNNKEL (reference sequence). This CDR3 comprises 15 residues. Deletions cut 0 bases from V and 2 bases from J, with 9 bases between. CDR3 region: CASSQEAGSTDTQYF. The CDR3 DNA is TGTGCCAGCAGCCAAGAGGCCGGGTCCACAGATACGCAGTATTTT.

The rearrangement uses TRBV9 and TRBJ2-3, with D maybe TRBD2 (6 bases). Germline CDR1 is SGDLS and CDR2 is YYNGEE. Trimming stripped 0 bases from V and 0 bases from J, with 11 bases between. The CDR3 spans 16 residues. The CDR3 nucleotides are TGTGCCAGCAGCGTAGCAGGCGGGGCCAGCACAGATACGCAGTATTTT. This gives the protein CASSVAGGASTDTQYF.

The genes are TRBV4-3 and TRBJ1-1, with D tentatively TRBD1 (5 bases). Trimming stripped 2 bases from V and 5 bases from J, with 12 bases between. This CDR3 comprises 14 residues. Per the germline V gene, CDR1 is LGHNA and CDR2 is YSLEER. In DNA form, the CDR3 reads TGCGCCAGCAGCCAAATAGGGGTTGGTACTGAAGCTTTCTTT. Amino acid sequence: CASSQIGVGTEAFF.